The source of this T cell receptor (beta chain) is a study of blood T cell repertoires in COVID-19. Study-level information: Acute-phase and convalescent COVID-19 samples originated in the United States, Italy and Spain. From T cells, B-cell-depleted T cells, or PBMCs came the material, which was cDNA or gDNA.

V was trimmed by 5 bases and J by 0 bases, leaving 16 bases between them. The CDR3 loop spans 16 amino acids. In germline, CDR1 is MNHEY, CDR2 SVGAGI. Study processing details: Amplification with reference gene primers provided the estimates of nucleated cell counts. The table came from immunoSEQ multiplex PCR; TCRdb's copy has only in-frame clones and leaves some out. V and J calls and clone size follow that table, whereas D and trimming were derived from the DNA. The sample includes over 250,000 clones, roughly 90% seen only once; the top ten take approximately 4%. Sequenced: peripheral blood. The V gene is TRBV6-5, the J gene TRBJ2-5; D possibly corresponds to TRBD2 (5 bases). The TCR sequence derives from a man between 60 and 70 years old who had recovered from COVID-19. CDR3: CASSHWTARYQETQYF. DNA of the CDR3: TGTGCCAGCAGTCACTGGACTGCCAGGTACCAAGAGACCCAGTACTTC.